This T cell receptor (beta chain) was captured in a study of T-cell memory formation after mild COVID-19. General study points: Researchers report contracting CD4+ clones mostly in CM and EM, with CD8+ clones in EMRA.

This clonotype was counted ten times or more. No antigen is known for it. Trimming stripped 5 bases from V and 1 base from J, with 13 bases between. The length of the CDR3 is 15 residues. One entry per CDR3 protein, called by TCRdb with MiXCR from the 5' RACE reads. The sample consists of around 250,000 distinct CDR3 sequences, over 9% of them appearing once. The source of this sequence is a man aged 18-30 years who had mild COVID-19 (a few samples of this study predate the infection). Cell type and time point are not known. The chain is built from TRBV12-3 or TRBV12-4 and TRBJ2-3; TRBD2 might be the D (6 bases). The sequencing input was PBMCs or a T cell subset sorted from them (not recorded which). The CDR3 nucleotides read TGTGCCAGCAGTGCTCCTAAGCGGGGCACAGATACGCAGTATTTT. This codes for CASSAPKRGTDTQYF.